The sequence of this T cell receptor beta chain was determined in a study of shared clonotypes between healthy human individuals. General observations from the study: It was observed that roughly 5.5% of naive CD4 clonotypes were shared across several donors. Only blood was sampled, and tissue TCR repertoires likely differ from blood ones.

Naive CD8 cells comprised CD45RO-negative, CCR7-positively selected cells, excluding terminally differentiated effector memory CD45RA+ cells. Participating donors were healthy, HIV-negative adults free of recent acute infections or vaccinations. CDR3 length equals 15 residues. V lost 5 bases and J 1 base, leaving 14 bases between the germline ends. Germline lookup yields CDR1 MDHEN and CDR2 SYDVKM. Several immunoSEQ plates held equal portions of the genomic DNA taken from each subset. The assay was immunoSEQ multiplex PCR, and TCRdb's table has in-frame clones only and misses some. This table holds under 850,000 clones, approximately 92% found once. There are a few counts of this clone. The target antigen is unknown.

The specimen sequenced was naive CD8+ T cells sorted from blood. The receptor was derived from a man younger than 40 in good health. The V and J genes are TRBV28 and TRBJ1-1; perhaps TRBD1 as D (6 bases). In DNA form, the CDR3 reads TGTGCCAGCAGTCCCCGCGGGGGGCAGAACACTGAAGCTTTCTTT. Protein product: CASSPRGGQNTEAFF.